The 2 T cell receptor beta chains listed next were all sequenced from one sample in a study of human T cells and chemical hapten exposure. TCRdb independently ran MiXCR on the RACE reads; one entry per CDR3 protein. In the table there are 200,000 to 300,000 distinct CDR3 sequences, 8.6% of which are singletons. This sample's time point: pre-sensitization, week 0. Indicated treatment: therapeutic diphenylcyclopropenone sensitization with weekly scalp DPC. The source was whole blood, collected in connection with sensitization to the hapten diphenylcyclopropenone (DPC). The receptor source for this set is a woman aged 40 to 55 with alopecia areata. Some clones in this sample may be carry-over from other donors' samples.

This clonotype was counted ten times or more. V is TRBV12-5 and J is TRBJ1-6, with no clear D. From germline, CDR1 is LGHNT and CDR2 FRNRAP. Deletions cut 7 bases from V and 5 bases from J, with 6 bases between. The CDR3 length is 12 residues. The CDR3 sequence: CASARDNSPLHF. The CDR3 DNA follows: TGTGCTAGTGCGCGGGATAATTCACCCCTCCACTTT.

The chain employs TRBV11-3 and TRBJ2-1; TRBD2 matches 9 bases. The J segment lost 5 bases and the V segment lost 5 bases, leaving 10 bases of the junction unmatched. Looked up from germline, CDR1 is SGHNT and CDR2 is YENEEA. The length of the CDR3 is 16 residues. The DNA of the CDR3 is TGTGCCAGCAGCCCCCAGGCGGGAGGGGCGGACAATGAGCAGTTCTTC. Residues: CASSPQAGGADNEQFF.